The 3 T cell receptor beta chains reported below all come from one sample, sequenced in a study of blood T cell repertoires in COVID-19. Sequenced by immunoSEQ multiplex PCR; TCRdb stores in-frame clones only, minus some. Among under 300,000 clones listed, approximately 88% were seen once. What was sequenced was PBMCs or T cells enriched from blood (not recorded which). Receptor source: a woman aged 40 to 49 who had been exposed to COVID-19.

The chain is built from TRBV6-4 and TRBJ1-5; no reliable D call. Germline V gene lookup returns CDR1 MRHNA and CDR2 SNTAGT. The V end lost 4 bases, the J end lost 0 bases, and 7 bases lay between the germline ends. This CDR3 contains 14 residues. DNA of the CDR3: TGTGCCAGCAGTGCAGAGGGTAGCAATCAGCCCCAGCATTTT. This gives the protein CASSAEGSNQPQHF.

The rearrangement links TRBV5-5 to TRBJ2-6, with TRBD1 matching 8 bases. Losses at the gene ends were 4 bases for V and 0 bases for J; bases not matched to a gene: 9. The CDR3 length is 18 residues. Germline V CDR1 and CDR2: SGHKS, YYEKEE (reference sequence). CDR3 sequence (DNA): TGTGCCAGCAGCGGTACAGGGGGTGTCTACTCTGGGGCCAACGTCCTGACTTTC. Translating it yields CASSGTGGVYSGANVLTF.

This clone was seen only a few times. CDR3 sequence (DNA): TGTGCCTGGAGTTCAGGCTCTGGAAACACCATATATTTT. It translates to CAWSSGSGNTIYF. V usage is TRBV30 and J usage is TRBJ1-3; no reliable D call. Trimming took 2 bases from V and 0 from J, leaving 5 bases between them. Germline loops: CDR1 GTSNPN, CDR2 SVGIG (reference sequence). CDR3 length equals 13 residues. The full variable domain, rest sourced from reference TRBV30 and TRBJ1-3, is SQTIHQWPATLVQPVGSPLSLECTVEGTSNPNLYWYRQAAGRGLQLLFYSVGIGQISSEVPQNLSASRPQDRQFILSSKKLLLSDSGFYLCAWSSGSGNTIYFGEGSWLTVV.